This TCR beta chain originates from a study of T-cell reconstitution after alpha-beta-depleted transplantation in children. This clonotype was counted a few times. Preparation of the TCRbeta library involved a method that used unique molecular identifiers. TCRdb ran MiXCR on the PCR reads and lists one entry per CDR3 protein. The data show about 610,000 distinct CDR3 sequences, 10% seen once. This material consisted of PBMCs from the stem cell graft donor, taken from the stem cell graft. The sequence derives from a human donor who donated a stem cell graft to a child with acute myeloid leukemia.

Here the CDR3 reads CASSVGYYNEQFF. In DNA, the CDR3 is TGTGCCAGCAGTGTTGGCTACTACAATGAGCAGTTCTTC. This rearrangement joins TRBV6-4 to TRBJ2-1; D ambiguous. The CDR3 is 13 amino acids. V gave up 4 bases and J gave up 3 bases, with 7 bases separating them. In germline, CDR1 is MRHNA, CDR2 SNTAGT.